The rows below give T cell receptor beta chains drawn from one sample of a study of shared clonotypes between healthy human individuals. Clones were read by immunoSEQ multiplex PCR, and TCRdb kept only the in-frame ones, dropping some. This table holds hundreds of thousands of clones, about 90% found once. Material: naive CD8+ T cells sorted from blood. These receptors were taken from a man aged 25 to 40 in good health. CDR3s include the opening cysteine and the closing phenylalanine or tryptophan. A D gene is named only where the DNA matches it firmly. The size of a clone is reported for some rows only, either as once, few or many, or as a class for expanded clones.

cdr3_aa	cdr3_nt	d_call	clone_size	v_call	j_call	cdr3_length
CASSSGQGAYEQYF	TGTGCCAGCAGCTCGGGACAGGGGGCCTACGAGCAGTACTTC	TRBD1	-	TRBV7-9	TRBJ2-7	14
CASQGEYEQYF	TGTGCCAGCCAGGGAGAATACGAGCAGTACTTC	-	-	TRBV2	TRBJ2-7	11
CASSPTGGIFWNIQYF	TGTGCCAGCAGCCCCACAGGGGGCATTTTTTGGAACATTCAGTACTTC	TRBD1	-	TRBV7-9	TRBJ2-4	16
CASSLGMEEQFF	TGTGCCAGCAGCTTAGGGATGGAGGAGCAGTTCTTC	-	-	TRBV7-6	TRBJ2-1	12
CASSYILSGGGDEQYF	TGTGCCAGCAGTTACATCTTATCGGGGGGCGGTGACGAGCAGTACTTC	-	once	TRBV6-6	TRBJ2-7	16
CASSTIRDSPLWFF	TGTGCCAGCAGTACGATCCGGGACAGCCCACTCTGGTTCTTT	TRBD1	-	TRBV27	TRBJ1-1	14
CASSYTGATEAFF	TGTGCCAGCAGTTATACAGGGGCCACTGAAGCTTTCTTT	TRBD1	-	TRBV27	TRBJ1-1	13
CASSFRQGPDTQYF	TGTGCCAGCAGCTTTCGACAGGGGCCAGATACGCAGTATTTT	TRBD1	-	TRBV7-6	TRBJ2-3	14
CASRTDYGYTF	TGTGCCAGCAGAACAGACTATGGCTACACCTTC	-	-	TRBV2	TRBJ1-2	11
CASSVLAATYEQYF	TGTGCCAGCAGTGTACTAGCGGCAACCTACGAGCAGTACTTC	TRBD2	-	TRBV2	TRBJ2-7	14
CASSTLIGTDTQYF	TGTGCCAGCAGTACATTAATTGGGACAGATACGCAGTATTTT	-	-	TRBV27	TRBJ2-3	14
CASSESPHIFNEQFF	TGCGCCAGCAGTGAGTCGCCACACATATTCAATGAGCAGTTCTTC	-	-	TRBV10-2	TRBJ2-1	15
CASGGPGQYF	TGTGCCAGCGGGGGGCCGGGTCAGTATTTT	-	once	TRBV9	TRBJ2-3	10
CASSPGLEGLDIQYF	TGTGCCAGCAGCCCCGGGCTCGAGGGGCTGGACATTCAGTACTTC	-	few	TRBV9	TRBJ2-4	15
CASSLPGTRVNEQFF	TGTGCCAGCAGCCTCCCCGGGACTAGGGTCAATGAGCAGTTCTTC	TRBD2	once	TRBV13	TRBJ2-1	15
CASSQEAGVGIPNYGYTF	TGCGCCAGCAGCCAAGAGGCAGGGGTAGGGATCCCTAACTATGGCTACACCTTC	-	-	TRBV4-3	TRBJ1-2	18
CASSWDGQSSGNTIYF	TGCGCCAGCAGTTGGGATGGGCAGTCCTCTGGAAACACCATATATTTT	-	once	TRBV5-1	TRBJ1-3	16
CASSQDVGTGSSYEQYF	TGCGCCAGCAGCCAAGATGTTGGGACAGGCAGCTCCTACGAGCAGTACTTC	TRBD1	-	TRBV4-1	TRBJ2-7	17
CASSQKGGNYGYTF	TGCGCCAGCAGCCAAAAGGGGGGCAACTATGGCTACACCTTC	-	few	TRBV4-1	TRBJ1-2	14
CASSARGAYEQYF	TGTGCCAGCAGTGCCAGGGGGGCCTACGAGCAGTACTTC	-	-	TRBV2	TRBJ2-7	13
CASSPQDGPLYEQYF	TGTGCCAGCAGCCCCCAGGACGGACCCCTCTACGAGCAGTACTTC	-	-	TRBV11-2	TRBJ2-7	15
CASRSGTSGRVGPDEQFF	TGTGCCAGCCGCAGCGGGACTAGCGGGAGGGTGGGGCCCGATGAGCAGTTCTTC	TRBD2	-	TRBV19	TRBJ2-1	18
CASSTLAESTDTQYF	TGTGCCAGCAGTACGCTAGCGGAGAGCACAGATACGCAGTATTTT	TRBD2	-	TRBV27	TRBJ2-3	15
CASKGSRETQYF	TGTGCCAGCAAGGGGTCGCGAGAGACCCAGTACTTC	-	-	TRBV2	TRBJ2-5	12
CASSPSRDSEDNTEAFF	TGTGCCAGCAGTCCGTCCCGGGACAGCGAAGATAACACTGAAGCTTTCTTT	TRBD1	-	TRBV27	TRBJ1-1	17
CASSLTPGAPKYF	TGTGCCAGCAGCTTAACACCAGGGGCGCCCAAGTACTTC	-	-	TRBV11-3	TRBJ2-5	13
CASSSDYSYEQYF	TGTGCCAGCAGCTCCGACTACTCCTACGAGCAGTACTTC	-	-	TRBV7-2	TRBJ2-7	13
CASSNAPPGSKETQYF	TGTGCCAGCAGCAACGCCCCTCCGGGGAGTAAAGAGACCCAGTACTTC	-	-	TRBV6-6	TRBJ2-5	16
CAISLGSEQYF	TGTGCCATCAGCCTAGGCTCTGAGCAGTACTTC	-	-	TRBV10-3	TRBJ2-7	11
CASSGAAANSYNEQFF	TGTGCCAGCAGTGGGGCAGCGGCAAACTCCTACAATGAGCAGTTCTTC	-	-	TRBV2	TRBJ2-1	16
CASRWSESSYEQYF	TGTGCCAGTCGCTGGTCGGAGAGCTCCTACGAGCAGTACTTC	-	-	TRBV19	TRBJ2-7	14
CASSVGGSGYNEQFF	TGTGCCAGCAGCGTAGGGGGTAGCGGGTACAATGAGCAGTTCTTC	TRBD2	-	TRBV9	TRBJ2-1	15
CASSAALSHYEQYF	TGTGCCAGTAGTGCGGCTCTCTCCCACTACGAGCAGTACTTC	-	-	TRBV19	TRBJ2-7	14
CASSVQEGVEQFF	TGTGCCAGCAGCGTGCAGGAAGGGGTTGAGCAGTTCTTC	-	-	TRBV9	TRBJ2-1	13
CASSLRDRDLYGYTF	TGCGCCAGCAGCCTACGGGACAGGGATCTCTATGGCTACACCTTC	TRBD1	-	TRBV4-3	TRBJ1-2	15